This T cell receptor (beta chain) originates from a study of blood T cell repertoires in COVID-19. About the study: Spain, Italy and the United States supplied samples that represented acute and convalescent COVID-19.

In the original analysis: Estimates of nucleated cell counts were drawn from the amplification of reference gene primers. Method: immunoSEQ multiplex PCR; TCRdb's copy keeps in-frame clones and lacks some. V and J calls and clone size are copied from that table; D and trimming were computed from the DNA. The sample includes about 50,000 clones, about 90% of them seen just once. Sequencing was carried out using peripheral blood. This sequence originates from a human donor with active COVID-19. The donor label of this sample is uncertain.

CDR3 amino acids: CASSPAGRGRYEQYF. For the CDR3, the DNA is TGTGCCAGCTCACCAGCGGGCAGGGGAAGGTACGAGCAGTACTTC. The rearrangement links TRBV18 to TRBJ2-7; the D gene is possibly TRBD1 (6 bases). Germline V CDR1 and CDR2: KGHSH, LQKENI. The CDR3 contains 15 residues. V was cut by 2 bases and J by 4 bases, with 15 bases left in between.